These 13 T cell receptor beta chains came from one sample sequenced in a study of blood T cells in healthy people across ages. Then a second PCR, running about 6 to 11 cycles, was carried out with a sample-barcoded 5' primer and a J-beta primer mix. TCRdb reprocessed the 5' RACE reads with MiXCR, giving one entry per CDR3 protein. The sample lists 750,000 to 850,000 distinct CDR3 sequences, around 25% seen once, with under 4% in the top ten. These data were likewise used in another study, on T cells of mothers and their children.

Sample: blood. These receptors all come from a boy younger than 18 in good health.

The chain employs TRBV6-2 or TRBV6-3 and TRBJ1-1; no definite D call. In germline, CDR1 is MNHEY, CDR2 SVGEGT. The V and J ends lost 4 bases and 4 bases respectively, with 19 bases between them. The CDR3 runs to 16 residues. In DNA, the CDR3 is TGTGCCAGCAGTTTTGGGGTCCGGGCCGGGAGCACTGAAGCTTTCTTT. Its protein is CASSFGVRAGSTEAFF.

A few counts support this clonotype. This chain connects TRBV28 to TRBJ2-7, with 10 bases lining up with TRBD1. Germline loops: CDR1 MDHEN, CDR2 SYDVKM. The CDR3 loop spans 18 amino acids. The V and J ends lost 3 bases and 0 bases, in that order; junction bases with no gene match: 11. CDR3 in amino acids: CASSLPGTGDPSSYEQYF. The CDR3 bases are TGTGCCAGCAGTTTGCCCGGGACAGGGGATCCTAGCTCCTACGAGCAGTACTTC.

The V gene is TRBV2, the J gene TRBJ1-4; 8 nucleotides line up with TRBD1. With 7 bases clipped from V and 8 bases from J, the junction kept 18 bases outside the gene matches. This CDR3 comprises 17 residues. CDR1 SNHLY and CDR2 FYNNEI come from the germline V gene. Here the CDR3 reads CASNSLGTGLSGEKLFF. The CDR3 DNA is TGTGCCAGCAACTCCTTAGGGACAGGTTTATCAGGGGAAAAACTGTTTTTT.

Only a few counts were recorded for this clonotype. One end of the junction varies from germline; a read error may be responsible. The chain employs TRBV7-7 and TRBJ2-5, with TRBD1 matching over 8 bases. Germline values: CDR1 SSHAT, CDR2 FNYEAQ (reference sequence). The CDR3 is made up of 14 amino acids. DNA for the CDR3: TGTGCTAGCAGCTTCAACAGGGGGAAAGAGACCCAGTACTTC. This codes for CASSFNRGKETQYF.

V and J are TRBV7-9 and TRBJ1-5, with D unresolved. This CDR3 is 15 amino acids long. V shed 5 bases and J shed 3 bases, with 14 bases lying between them. Germline CDR1 and CDR2: SEHNR and FQNEAQ (reference sequence). The CDR3 DNA reads TGTGCCAGCAGCCCTAACGCAGAACTCAATCAGCCCCAGCATTTT. Its translation: CASSPNAELNQPQHF.

The chain uses TRBV4-3 and TRBJ2-1; D is perhaps TRBD2 (5 bases). Germline V CDR1 and CDR2: LGHNA, YSLEER. The CDR3 runs to 16 residues. The V and J ends lost 0 bases and 2 bases respectively, with 11 bases between them. CDR3 sequence (DNA): TGCGCCAGCAGCCAAGACGAGGGATCAACCTACAATGAGCAGTTCTTC. This encodes CASSQDEGSTYNEQFF.

The chain links TRBV6-1 to TRBJ2-3; 9 nucleotides align to TRBD2. The germline V gene has CDR1 MNHNS and CDR2 SASEGT. The CDR3 extends over 16 amino acids. Trimming took 5 bases from V and 0 from J; bases not matched to a gene: 6. The DNA of the CDR3 is TGTGCCAGCAGTACATTAGCGGGGGCTAGCACAGATACGCAGTATTTT. Translating gives CASSTLAGASTDTQYF.

This chain joins TRBV18 and TRBJ2-1, with D perhaps TRBD2 (5 bases). This CDR3 comprises 13 residues. V dropped 10 bases and J dropped 0 bases, with 10 bases sitting between them. Germline CDR1 and CDR2: KGHSH and LQKENI. The CDR3 nucleotides read TGTGCCACCACGGGAAGCTCCTACAATGAGCAGTTCTTC. Protein: CATTGSSYNEQFF. Looking up the rest from reference TRBV18 and TRBJ2-1 gives the full variable domain: NAGVMQNPRHLVRRRGQEARLRCSPMKGHSHVYWYRQLPEEGLKFMVYLQKENIIDESGMPKERFSAEFPKEGPSILRIQQVVRGDSAAYFCATTGSSYNEQFFGPGTRLTVL.

The chain carries TRBV28 and TRBJ2-4; 8 bases map to TRBD1. The CDR3 runs 16 residues. V lost 5 bases and J lost 3; bases outside the gene matches: 9. Looked up from germline, CDR1 is MDHEN and CDR2 is SYDVKM. The CDR3, as DNA: TGTGCCAGCAGTCTCCCCCAGGGGGCGGGCAAAAACATTCAGTACTTC. Its translation: CASSLPQGAGKNIQYF.

The chain joins TRBV4-1 to TRBJ1-1; possible D gene TRBD1, 6 bases. Deletions cut 0 bases from V and 7 bases from J, with 15 bases between. The CDR3 contains 15 residues. Germline V CDR1 and CDR2: MGHRA, YSYEKL. The CDR3 nucleotides are TGCGCCAGCAGCCAAGAATTAAGGGGGAAGGGTGAAGCTTTCTTT. This codes for CASSQELRGKGEAFF.

The V call is TRBV28, the J call TRBJ2-7; D may match TRBD1 or TRBD2 (5 bases each). This CDR3 spans 16 amino acids. Trimming left V 5 bases short and J 4 bases short, with 21 bases between. From germline, CDR1 is MDHEN and CDR2 SYDVKM. CDR3 region: CASSIAGTTGKYEQYF. In nucleotides, the CDR3 is TGTGCCAGCAGTATAGCCGGGACCACCGGGAAGTACGAGCAGTACTTC. The full variable domain, in which reference TRBV28 and TRBJ2-7 provide the parts outside the CDR3, is DVKVTQSSRYLVKRTGEKVFLECVQDMDHENMFWYRQDPGLGLRLIYFSYDVKMKEKGDIPEGYSVSREKKERFSLILESASTNQTSMYLCASSIAGTTGKYEQYFGPGTRLTVT.

This clonotype has only a few counts. The V gene is TRBV2, the J gene TRBJ2-1; 9 bases map to TRBD1. Losses at the gene ends were 4 bases for V and 6 bases for J; bases not matched to a gene: 4. CDR1 and CDR2 (germline): SNHLY, FYNNEI. The CDR3 is 14 amino acids. This CDR3 reads CASSGGTGINEQFF. DNA of the CDR3: TGTGCCAGCAGTGGTGGGACAGGGATCAATGAGCAGTTCTTC.

The genes are TRBV5-5 and TRBJ2-1, with 8 bases aligning to TRBD2. Germline V CDR1 and CDR2: SGHKS, YYEKEE (reference sequence). V shed 1 base, J shed 3 bases, and the junction held 3 bases outside the gene matches. CDR3 size: 15 residues. The CDR3 DNA reads as TGTGCCAGCAGCTTGATGCGGGGGGACTACAATGAGCAGTTCTTC. Translating gives CASSLMRGDYNEQFF.